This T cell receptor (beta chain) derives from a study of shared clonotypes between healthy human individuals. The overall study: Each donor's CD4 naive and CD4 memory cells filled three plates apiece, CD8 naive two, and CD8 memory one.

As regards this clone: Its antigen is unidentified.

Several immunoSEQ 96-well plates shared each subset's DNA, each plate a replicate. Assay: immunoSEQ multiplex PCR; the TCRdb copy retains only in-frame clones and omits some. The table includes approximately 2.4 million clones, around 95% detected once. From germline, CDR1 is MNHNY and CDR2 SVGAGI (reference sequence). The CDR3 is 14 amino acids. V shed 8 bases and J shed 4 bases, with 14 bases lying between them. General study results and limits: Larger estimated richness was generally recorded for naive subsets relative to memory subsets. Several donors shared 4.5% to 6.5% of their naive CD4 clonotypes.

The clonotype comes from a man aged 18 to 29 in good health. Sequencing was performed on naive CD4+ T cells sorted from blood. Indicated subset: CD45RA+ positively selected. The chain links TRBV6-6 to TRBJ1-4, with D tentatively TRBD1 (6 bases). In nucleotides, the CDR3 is TGTGCCAGCCTCACGGGCAGGGGTAATGAAAAACTGTTTTTT. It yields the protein CASLTGRGNEKLFF.